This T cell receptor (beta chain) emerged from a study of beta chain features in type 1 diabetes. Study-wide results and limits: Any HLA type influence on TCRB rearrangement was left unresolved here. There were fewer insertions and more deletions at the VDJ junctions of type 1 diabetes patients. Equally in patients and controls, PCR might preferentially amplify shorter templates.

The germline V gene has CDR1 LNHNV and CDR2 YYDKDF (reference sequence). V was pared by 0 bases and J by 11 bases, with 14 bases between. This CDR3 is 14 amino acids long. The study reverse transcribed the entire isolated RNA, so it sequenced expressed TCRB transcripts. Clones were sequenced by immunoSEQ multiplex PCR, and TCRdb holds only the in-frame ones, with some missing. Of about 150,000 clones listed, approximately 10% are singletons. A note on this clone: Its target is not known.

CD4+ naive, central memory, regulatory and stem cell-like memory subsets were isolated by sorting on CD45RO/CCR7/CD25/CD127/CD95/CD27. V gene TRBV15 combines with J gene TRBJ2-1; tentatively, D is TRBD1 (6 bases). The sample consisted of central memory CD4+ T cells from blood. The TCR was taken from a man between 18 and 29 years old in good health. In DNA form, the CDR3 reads TGTGCCACCAGCAGAGATCTCACAGGGCTCAAGCAGTTCTTC. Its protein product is CATSRDLTGLKQFF.